This T cell receptor beta chain was obtained from a study of shared clonotypes between healthy human individuals. In the study overall: Researchers drew samples from two women and a few men aged 18 to 49.

Whole-study findings and limits: Non-shared clonotypes had lower generation probabilities than clonotypes shared by all four sorted-subset donors.

The length of the CDR3 is 17 residues. The V gene's germline CDR1 is LGHNA and CDR2 YSLEER. With 0 bases removed from V and 0 bases from J, the gap between germline ends came to 15 bases. Libraries were prepared by immunoSEQ multiplex PCR; TCRdb keeps only in-frame clonotypes and omits some of them. This repertoire shows around 1.5 million clones, around 98% found once; its top ten account for roughly 0.45%. On this clone: No antigen is known for it.

The origin of this receptor is a man between 25 and 39 years old in good health. The gene calls are TRBV4-3 and TRBJ2-7, with D unclear. Sequencing was performed on naive CD4+ T cells sorted from blood. Subset given: CD45RA+ positively selected. For the CDR3, the DNA is TGCGCCAGCAGCCAAGATATAGGACCTTATAGCTCCTACGAGCAGTACTTC. Translating it yields CASSQDIGPYSSYEQYF.